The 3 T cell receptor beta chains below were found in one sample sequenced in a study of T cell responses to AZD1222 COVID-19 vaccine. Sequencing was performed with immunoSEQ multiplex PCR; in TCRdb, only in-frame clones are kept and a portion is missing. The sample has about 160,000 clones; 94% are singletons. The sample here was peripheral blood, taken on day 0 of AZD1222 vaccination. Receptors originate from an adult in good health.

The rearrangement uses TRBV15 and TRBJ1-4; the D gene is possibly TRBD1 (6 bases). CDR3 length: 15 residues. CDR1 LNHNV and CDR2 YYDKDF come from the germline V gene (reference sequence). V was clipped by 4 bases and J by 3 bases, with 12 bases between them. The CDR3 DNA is TGTGCCACCAGCAACGACAGGCAACCTAATGAAAAACTGTTTTTT. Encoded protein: CATSNDRQPNEKLFF.

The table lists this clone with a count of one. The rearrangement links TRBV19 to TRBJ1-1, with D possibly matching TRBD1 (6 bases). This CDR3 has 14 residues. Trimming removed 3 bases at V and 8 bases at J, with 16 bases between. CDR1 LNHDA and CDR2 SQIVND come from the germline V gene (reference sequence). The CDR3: CASSIRGLLSEAFF. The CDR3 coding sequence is TGTGCCAGTAGTATTCGGGGGCTGCTCTCCGAAGCTTTCTTT.

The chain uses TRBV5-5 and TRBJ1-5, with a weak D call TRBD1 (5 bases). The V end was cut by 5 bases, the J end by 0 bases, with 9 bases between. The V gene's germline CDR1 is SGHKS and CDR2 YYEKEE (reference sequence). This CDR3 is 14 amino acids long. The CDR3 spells CASRQGNSNQPQHF. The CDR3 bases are TGTGCCAGCAGGCAGGGCAATAGCAATCAGCCCCAGCATTTT.